This TCR beta chain was sequenced for a study of T cell responses to AZD1222 COVID-19 vaccine. Study results and limitations: The repertoires were collected only after the peak T cell response. Clonal diversity may have been underestimated in mostly white British donors.

Method: immunoSEQ multiplex PCR; TCRdb's copy keeps in-frame clones and lacks some. The sample includes about 140,000 clones, more than 85% of them seen just once. The CDR3 has 14 amino acids. V lost 5 bases to trimming and J lost 6 bases, with 16 bases between them. Germline V gene lookup returns CDR1 SGHTA and CDR2 FQGTGA. Comments on this clone: Its antigen remains unidentified.

The starting material was peripheral blood, obtained on day 0 of MenACWY control vaccination. This rearrangement joins TRBV7-3 to TRBJ1-2, with D perhaps TRBD1 (5 bases). The origin of this receptor is an adult in good health. CDR3 DNA sequence: TGTGCCAGCAGCCCCGGGCAGGGACGAGATGGCTACACCTTC. Protein: CASSPGQGRDGYTF. Variable domain in full (rest from reference TRBV7-3 and TRBJ1-2): GAGVSQTPSNKVTEKGKYVELRCDPISGHTALYWYRQSLGQGPEFLIYFQGTGAADDSGLPNDRFFAVRPEGSVSTLKIQRTERGDSAVYLCASSPGQGRDGYTFGSGTRLTVV.